A single TCR beta chain is shown here with its context. Its target is not known. The junction had 9 bases not matched to a gene; V was cut back by 4 bases and J by 4 bases. This CDR3 comprises 16 residues. Germline assignment: CDR1 SGHRS and CDR2 YFSETQ. PCR employed 60 Vbeta and 13 Jbeta primers. This table comes from immunoSEQ multiplex PCR, and its TCRdb copy is limited to in-frame clones, with some not included. The sample has about 190,000 clones; 65% to 85% are singletons. The sample is drawn from a study of cytomegalovirus exposure and HLA in healthy donors. As for the study in general: Early released data comprised around 80 million unique TCRs from HLA-typed donors.

Findings and limits, study-wide: Presence/absence analyses treated sequencing depth as roughly uniform across donors. Later on, an analysis showed TCR association rates differing by HLA locus, with DRB1 the most and HLA-C the fewest. The authors confirmed in vitro that a few CMV-associated chains were specific for CMV antigens.

The TCR comes from a boy aged 2-15 years in good health and CMV-seronegative. Material: PBMCs. The rearrangement joins TRBV5-1 to TRBJ2-1; 9 bases fit TRBD2. The CDR3 sequence: CASSRIAGASYNEQFF. CDR3 coding DNA: TGCGCCAGCAGCAGAATAGCGGGAGCATCATACAATGAGCAGTTCTTC.